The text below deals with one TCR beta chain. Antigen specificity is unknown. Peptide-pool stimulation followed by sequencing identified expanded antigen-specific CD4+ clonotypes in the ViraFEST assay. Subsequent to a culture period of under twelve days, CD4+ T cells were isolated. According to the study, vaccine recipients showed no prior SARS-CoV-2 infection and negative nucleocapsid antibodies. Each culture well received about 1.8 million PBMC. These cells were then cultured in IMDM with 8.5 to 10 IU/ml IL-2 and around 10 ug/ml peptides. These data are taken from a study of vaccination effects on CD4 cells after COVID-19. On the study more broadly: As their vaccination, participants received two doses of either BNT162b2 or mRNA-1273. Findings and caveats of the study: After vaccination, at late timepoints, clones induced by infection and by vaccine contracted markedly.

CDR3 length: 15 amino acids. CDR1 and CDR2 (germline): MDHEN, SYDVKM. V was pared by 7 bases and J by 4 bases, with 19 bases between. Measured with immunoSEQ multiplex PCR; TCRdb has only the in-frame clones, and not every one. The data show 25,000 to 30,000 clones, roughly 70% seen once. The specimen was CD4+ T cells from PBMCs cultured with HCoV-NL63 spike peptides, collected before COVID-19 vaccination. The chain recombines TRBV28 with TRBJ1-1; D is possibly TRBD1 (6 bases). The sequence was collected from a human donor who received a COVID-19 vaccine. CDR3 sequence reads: CASNNFGGTGTEAFF. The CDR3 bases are TGTGCCAGCAATAACTTCGGGGGCACCGGCACTGAAGCTTTCTTT.